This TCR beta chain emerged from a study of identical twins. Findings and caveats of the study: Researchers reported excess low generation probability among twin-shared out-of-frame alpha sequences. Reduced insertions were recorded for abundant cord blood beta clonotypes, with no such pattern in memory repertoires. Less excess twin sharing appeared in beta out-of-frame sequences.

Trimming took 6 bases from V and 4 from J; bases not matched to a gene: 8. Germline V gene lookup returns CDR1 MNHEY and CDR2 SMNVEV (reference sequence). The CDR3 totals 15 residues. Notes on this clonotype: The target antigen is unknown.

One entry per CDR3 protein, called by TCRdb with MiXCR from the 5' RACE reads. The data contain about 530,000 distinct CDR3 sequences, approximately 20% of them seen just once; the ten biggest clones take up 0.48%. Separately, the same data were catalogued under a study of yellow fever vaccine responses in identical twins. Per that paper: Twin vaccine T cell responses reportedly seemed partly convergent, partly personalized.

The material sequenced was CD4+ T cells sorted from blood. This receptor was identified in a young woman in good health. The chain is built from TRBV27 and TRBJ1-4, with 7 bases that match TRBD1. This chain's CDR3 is CASSGGTAINEKLFF. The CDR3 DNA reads TGTGCCAGCAGCGGTGGGACAGCGATTAATGAAAAACTGTTTTTT. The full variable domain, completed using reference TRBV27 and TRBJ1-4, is EAQVTQNPRYLITVTGKKLTVTCSQNMNHEYMSWYRQDPGLGLRQIYYSMNVEVTDKGDVPEGYKVSRKEKRNFPLILESPSPNQTSLYFCASSGGTAINEKLFFGSGTQLSVL.